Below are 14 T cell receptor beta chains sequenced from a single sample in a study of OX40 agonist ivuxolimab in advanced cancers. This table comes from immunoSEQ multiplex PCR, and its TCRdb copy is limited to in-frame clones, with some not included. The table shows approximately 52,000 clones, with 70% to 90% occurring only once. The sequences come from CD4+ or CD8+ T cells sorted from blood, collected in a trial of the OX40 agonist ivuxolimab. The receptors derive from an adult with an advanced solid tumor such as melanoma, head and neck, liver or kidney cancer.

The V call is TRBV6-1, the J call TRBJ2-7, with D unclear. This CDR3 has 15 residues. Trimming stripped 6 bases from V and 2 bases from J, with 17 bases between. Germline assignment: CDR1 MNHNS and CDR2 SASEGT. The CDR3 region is CASRDAVGWPYEQYF. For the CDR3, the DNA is TGTGCCAGCAGGGACGCAGTTGGGTGGCCCTACGAGCAGTACTTC.

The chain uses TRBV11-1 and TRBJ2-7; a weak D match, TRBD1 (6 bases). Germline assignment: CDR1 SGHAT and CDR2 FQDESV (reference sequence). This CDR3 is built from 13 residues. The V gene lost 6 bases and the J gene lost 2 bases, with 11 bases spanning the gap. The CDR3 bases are TGTGCCAGCAGTACGGACAGAGCCTACGAGCAGTACTTC. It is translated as CASSTDRAYEQYF.

The DNA of the CDR3 is TGTGCCAGCAGCTTTAGCACAGCGGATGGCTACACCTTC. Translating gives CASSFSTADGYTF. V is TRBV5-6 and J is TRBJ1-2; D gene unclear. Trimming took 2 bases from V and 6 from J, leaving 11 bases between them. This CDR3 has 13 residues. Germline V gene lookup returns CDR1 SGHDT and CDR2 YYEEEE.

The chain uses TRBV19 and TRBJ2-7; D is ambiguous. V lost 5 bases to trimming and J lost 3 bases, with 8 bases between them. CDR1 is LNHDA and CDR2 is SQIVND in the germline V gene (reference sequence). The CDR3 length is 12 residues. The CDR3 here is CASSGHFYEQYF. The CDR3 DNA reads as TGTGCCAGTAGTGGGCATTTCTACGAGCAGTACTTC.

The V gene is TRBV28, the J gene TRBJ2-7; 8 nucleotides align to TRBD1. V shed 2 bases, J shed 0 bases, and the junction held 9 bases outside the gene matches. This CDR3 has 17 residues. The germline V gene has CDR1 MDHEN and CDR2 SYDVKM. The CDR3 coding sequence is TGTGCCAGCAGTTTAATCGGGACAGGAATTTTCTCCTACGAGCAGTACTTC. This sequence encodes CASSLIGTGIFSYEQYF.

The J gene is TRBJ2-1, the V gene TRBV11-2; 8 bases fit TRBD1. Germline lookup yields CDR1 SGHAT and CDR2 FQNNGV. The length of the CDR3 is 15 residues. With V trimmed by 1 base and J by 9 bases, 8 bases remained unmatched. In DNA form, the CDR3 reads TGTGCCAGCAGCTTAGTTTTGACAGGGGACGGTGAGCAGTTCTTC. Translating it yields CASSLVLTGDGEQFF.

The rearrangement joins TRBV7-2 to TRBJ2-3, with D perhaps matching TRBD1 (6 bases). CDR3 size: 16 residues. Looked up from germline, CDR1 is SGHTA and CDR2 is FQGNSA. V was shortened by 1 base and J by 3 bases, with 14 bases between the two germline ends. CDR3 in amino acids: CASSLVLQGWTDTQYF. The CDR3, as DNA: TGTGCCAGCAGCTTAGTGCTTCAGGGGTGGACAGATACGCAGTATTTT.

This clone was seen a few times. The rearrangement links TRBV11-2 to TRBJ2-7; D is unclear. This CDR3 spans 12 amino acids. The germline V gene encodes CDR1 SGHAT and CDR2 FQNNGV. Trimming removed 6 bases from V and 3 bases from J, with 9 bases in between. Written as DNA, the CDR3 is TGTGCCAGCAGGGGTAGTTACTACGAGCAGTACTTC. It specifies CASRGSYYEQYF.

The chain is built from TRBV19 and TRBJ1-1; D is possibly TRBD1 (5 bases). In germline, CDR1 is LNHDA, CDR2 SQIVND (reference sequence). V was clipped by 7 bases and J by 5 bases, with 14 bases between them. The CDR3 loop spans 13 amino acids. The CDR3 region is CASTYVRVTEAFF. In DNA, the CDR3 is TGTGCCAGTACCTATGTCAGGGTGACTGAAGCTTTCTTT.

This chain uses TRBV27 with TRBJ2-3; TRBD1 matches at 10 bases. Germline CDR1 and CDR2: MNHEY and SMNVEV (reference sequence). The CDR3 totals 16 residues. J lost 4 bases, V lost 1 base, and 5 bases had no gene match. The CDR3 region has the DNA TGTGCCAGCAGTTTATTAGGGACAGGGGTTCCAGATACGCAGTATTTT. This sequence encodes CASSLLGTGVPDTQYF.

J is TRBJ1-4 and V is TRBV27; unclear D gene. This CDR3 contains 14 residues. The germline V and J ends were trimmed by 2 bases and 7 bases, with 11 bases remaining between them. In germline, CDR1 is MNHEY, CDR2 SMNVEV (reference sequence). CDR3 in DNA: TGTGCCAGCAGTTTAGTCAGCGGCAGTGAAAAACTGTTTTTT. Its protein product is CASSLVSGSEKLFF.

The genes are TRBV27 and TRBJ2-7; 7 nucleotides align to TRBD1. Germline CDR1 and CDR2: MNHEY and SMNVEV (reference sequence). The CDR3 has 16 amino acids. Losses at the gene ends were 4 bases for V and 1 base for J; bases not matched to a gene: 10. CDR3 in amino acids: CASSSSAGTVSYEQYF. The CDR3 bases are TGTGCCAGCAGTTCATCCGCCGGGACAGTTTCCTACGAGCAGTACTTC.

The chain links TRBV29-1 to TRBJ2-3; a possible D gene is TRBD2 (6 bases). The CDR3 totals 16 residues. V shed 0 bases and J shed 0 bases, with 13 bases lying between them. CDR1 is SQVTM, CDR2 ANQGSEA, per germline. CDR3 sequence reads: CSVEDLAGTSTDTQYF. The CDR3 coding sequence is TGCAGCGTTGAAGATCTGGCAGGGACTAGCACAGATACGCAGTATTTT.

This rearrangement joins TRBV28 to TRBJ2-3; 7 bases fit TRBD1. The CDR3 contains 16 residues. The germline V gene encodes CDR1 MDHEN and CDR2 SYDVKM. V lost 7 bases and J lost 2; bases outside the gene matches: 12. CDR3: CASTQIGGLDTDTQYF. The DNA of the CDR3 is TGTGCCAGCACCCAGATAGGGGGCCTTGACACAGATACGCAGTATTTT.